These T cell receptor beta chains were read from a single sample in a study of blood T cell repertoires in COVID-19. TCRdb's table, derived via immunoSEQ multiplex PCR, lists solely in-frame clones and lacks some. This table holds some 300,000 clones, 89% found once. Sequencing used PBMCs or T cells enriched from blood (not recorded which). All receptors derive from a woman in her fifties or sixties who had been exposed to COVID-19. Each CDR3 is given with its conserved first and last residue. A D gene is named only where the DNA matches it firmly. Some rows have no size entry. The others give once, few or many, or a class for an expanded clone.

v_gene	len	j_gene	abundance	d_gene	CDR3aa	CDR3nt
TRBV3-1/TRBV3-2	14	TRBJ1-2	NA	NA	CASSQFPGNYGYTF	TGTGCCAGCAGCCAATTTCCAGGGAACTATGGCTACACCTTC
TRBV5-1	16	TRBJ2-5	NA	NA	CASSLAPSLSGETQYF	TGCGCCAGCAGCTTGGCTCCATCCCTAAGTGGAGAGACCCAGTACTTC
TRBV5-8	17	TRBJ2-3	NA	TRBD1	CASSLGYRGGGTDTQYF	TGTGCCAGCAGCTTGGGATACAGGGGCGGAGGCACAGATACGCAGTATTTT
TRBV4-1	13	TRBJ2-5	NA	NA	CASSQGVRKTQYF	TGCGCCAGCAGCCAAGGGGTGCGGAAGACCCAGTACTTC
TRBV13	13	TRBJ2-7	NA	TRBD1	CASNQGASFEQYF	TGTGCCAGCAATCAGGGGGCTAGCTTCGAGCAGTACTTC
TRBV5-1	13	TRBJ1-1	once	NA	CASSLATNTEAFF	TGCGCCAGCAGCTTGGCAACAAACACTGAAGCTTTCTTT
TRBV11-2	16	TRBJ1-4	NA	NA	CASSPIRGNRDEKLFF	TGTGCCAGCAGCCCAATTCGTGGGAACAGGGATGAAAAACTGTTTTTT
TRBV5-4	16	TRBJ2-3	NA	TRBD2	CASSPVAGGPSDTQYF	TGTGCCAGCAGCCCCGTAGCGGGGGGGCCCTCAGATACGCAGTATTTT
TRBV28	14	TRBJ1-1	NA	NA	CASSYRVQNTEAFF	TGTGCCAGCAGTTACCGGGTCCAGAACACTGAAGCTTTCTTT
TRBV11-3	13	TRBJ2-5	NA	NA	CASSFGLQETQYF	TGTGCCAGCAGCTTTGGGCTACAAGAGACCCAGTACTTC
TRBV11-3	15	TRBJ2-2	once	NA	CASSLVSRSAGELFF	TGTGCCAGCAGCTTAGTCTCCAGGTCGGCCGGGGAGCTGTTTTTT
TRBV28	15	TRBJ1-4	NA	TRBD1	CASVNRGQGKEKLFF	TGTGCCAGCGTCAATAGAGGACAGGGGAAGGAAAAACTGTTTTTT
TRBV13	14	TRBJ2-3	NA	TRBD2	CASRLAGGTDTQYF	TGTGCCAGCAGATTAGCGGGGGGCACAGATACGCAGTATTTT
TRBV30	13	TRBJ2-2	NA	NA	CAWSVLQGGWLFF	TGTGCCTGGAGTGTACTTCAGGGTGGGTGGCTGTTTTTT
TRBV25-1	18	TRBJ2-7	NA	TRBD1	CASSDINLGQGQPYEQYF	TGTGCCAGCAGTGATATCAACCTAGGACAGGGGCAACCCTACGAGCAGTACTTC
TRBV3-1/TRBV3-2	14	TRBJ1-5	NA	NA	CASSQVRDGQPQHF	TGTGCCAGCAGCCAAGTCAGGGATGGACAGCCCCAGCATTTT
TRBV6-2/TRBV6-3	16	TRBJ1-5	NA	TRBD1	CASSYGDSYSNQPQHF	TGTGCCAGCAGTTACGGGGACAGTTATAGCAATCAGCCCCAGCATTTT
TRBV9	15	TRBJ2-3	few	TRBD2	CASSVVGGAQDTQYF	TGTGCCAGCAGCGTAGTCGGGGGGGCCCAAGATACGCAGTATTTT
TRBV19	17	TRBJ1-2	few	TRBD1	CASSTPWGQGGSYGYTF	TGTGCCAGTAGTACACCCTGGGGACAGGGAGGTAGCTATGGCTACACCTTC
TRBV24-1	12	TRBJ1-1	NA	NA	CATSSGDTEAFF	TGTGCCACCAGTTCGGGGGATACTGAAGCTTTCTTT
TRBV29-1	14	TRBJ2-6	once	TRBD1	CSVLGGAGANVLTF	TGCAGCGTACTAGGGGGCGCTGGGGCCAACGTCCTGACTTTC
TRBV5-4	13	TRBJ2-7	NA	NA	CASSSDAGSEQYF	TGTGCCAGCAGCTCTGATGCGGGTTCCGAGCAGTACTTC
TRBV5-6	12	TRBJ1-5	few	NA	CASSISNQPQHF	TGTGCCAGCAGTATAAGCAATCAGCCCCAGCATTTT
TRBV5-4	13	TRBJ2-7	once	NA	CATHLGARMEQYF	TGTGCCACCCACCTGGGGGCGCGTATGGAGCAGTACTTC
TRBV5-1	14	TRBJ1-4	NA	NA	CASSLGGVGEKLFF	TGCGCCAGCAGCTTGGGGGGCGTAGGTGAAAAACTGTTTTTT
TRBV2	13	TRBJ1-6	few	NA	CASIGFVNSPLHF	TGTGCCAGCATCGGGTTTGTGAATTCACCCCTCCACTTT
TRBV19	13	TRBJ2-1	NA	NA	CASSYRQVNEQFF	TGTGCCAGTAGTTATCGTCAGGTCAATGAGCAGTTCTTC
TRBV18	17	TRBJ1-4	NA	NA	CASSPSTGFATNEKLFF	TGTGCCAGCTCACCGAGTACGGGGTTTGCCACTAATGAAAAACTGTTTTTT
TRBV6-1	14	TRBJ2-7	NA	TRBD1	CASSDYGTASQQYF	TGTGCCAGCAGTGATTACGGGACAGCCTCCCAGCAGTACTTC
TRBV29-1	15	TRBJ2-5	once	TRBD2	CSVAGTSGYQETQYF	TGCAGCGTTGCCGGGACTAGCGGGTACCAAGAGACCCAGTACTTC
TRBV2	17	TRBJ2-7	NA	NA	CASLGASPPPPLDEQYF	TGTGCCAGCTTGGGGGCTTCCCCTCCCCCCCCGCTTGACGAGCAGTACTTC
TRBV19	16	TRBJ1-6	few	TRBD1	CASSTGQGALPSPLHF	TGTGCCAGTAGTACAGGACAGGGGGCGCTTCCCTCACCCCTCCACTTT
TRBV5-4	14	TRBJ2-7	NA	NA	CASSSTGENYEQYF	TGTGCCAGCAGCTCGACAGGAGAAAACTACGAGCAGTACTTC
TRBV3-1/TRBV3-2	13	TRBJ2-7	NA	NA	CASSLSRTYEQYF	TGTGCCAGCAGCCTTTCCAGGACCTACGAGCAGTACTTC
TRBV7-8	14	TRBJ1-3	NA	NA	CASSSGFSGNTIYF	TGTGCCAGCAGCTCCGGGTTCTCTGGAAACACCATATATTTT
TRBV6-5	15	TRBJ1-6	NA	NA	CASRSPQGSHSPLHF	TGTGCCAGCAGATCCCCACAGGGCTCCCATTCACCCCTCCACTTT
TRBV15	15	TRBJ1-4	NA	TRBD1	CATSRDQGANEKLFF	TGTGCCACCAGCAGAGACCAGGGGGCTAATGAAAAACTGTTTTTT
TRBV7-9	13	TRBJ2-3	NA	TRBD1	CASSPGTGDTQYF	TGTGCCAGCAGCCCAGGGACAGGGGATACGCAGTATTTT
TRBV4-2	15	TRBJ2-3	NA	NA	CASSQDLVSVDTQYF	TGTGCCAGCAGCCAAGATCTAGTTTCGGTTGATACGCAGTATTTT
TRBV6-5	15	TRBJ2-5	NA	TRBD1	CASSHGTGGLETQYF	TGTGCCAGCAGTCACGGGACAGGGGGGTTGGAGACCCAGTACTTC
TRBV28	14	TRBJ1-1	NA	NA	CASRPRVVGTEAFF	TGTGCCAGCAGGCCCCGGGTAGTAGGCACTGAAGCTTTCTTT
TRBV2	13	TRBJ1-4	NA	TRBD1	CASRATGSEKLFF	TGTGCCAGCAGGGCGACAGGGTCCGAAAAACTGTTTTTT
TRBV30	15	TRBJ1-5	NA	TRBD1	CAWSVRQGGNQPQHF	TGTGCCTGGAGTGTGAGACAGGGAGGCAATCAGCCCCAGCATTTT
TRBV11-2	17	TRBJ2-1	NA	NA	CASSRSSGVLGYNEQFF	TGTGCCAGCAGCCGGAGTTCAGGGGTTTTGGGGTACAATGAGCAGTTCTTC
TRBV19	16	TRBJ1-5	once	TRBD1	CASSLPGTGSNQPQHF	TGTGCCAGTAGTCTCCCCGGGACAGGTAGCAATCAGCCCCAGCATTTT
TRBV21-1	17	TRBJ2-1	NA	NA	CASSTNRSGGIYNEQFF	TGTGCCAGCAGCACCAATAGGAGCGGGGGGATTTACAATGAGCAGTTCTTC
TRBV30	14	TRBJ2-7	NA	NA	CAWRGSRAIGEQYF	TGTGCCTGGAGGGGGAGTAGGGCCATCGGTGAGCAGTACTTC
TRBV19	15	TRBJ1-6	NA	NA	CASTLGGKKNSPLHF	TGTGCCAGTACCCTAGGTGGCAAAAAAAATTCACCCCTCCACTTT
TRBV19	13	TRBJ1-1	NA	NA	CASSISGNTEAFF	TGTGCCAGTAGTATATCGGGAAACACTGAAGCTTTCTTT
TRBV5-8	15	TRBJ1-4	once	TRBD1	CASSPQGKANEKLFF	TGTGCCAGCAGCCCACAGGGGAAGGCTAATGAAAAACTGTTTTTT
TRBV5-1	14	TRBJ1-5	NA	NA	CASSLEGNNQPQHF	TGCGCCAGCAGCTTGGAGGGGAACAATCAGCCCCAGCATTTT
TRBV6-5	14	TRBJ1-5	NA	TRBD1	CASRRQGNNQPQHF	TGTGCCAGCAGAAGACAGGGTAACAATCAGCCCCAGCATTTT
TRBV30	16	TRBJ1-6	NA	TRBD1	CAWRHLQGAPNSPLHF	TGTGCCTGGAGACACCTACAGGGGGCTCCGAATTCACCCCTCCACTTT
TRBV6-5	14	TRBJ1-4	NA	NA	CASRSDGQSEKLFF	TGTGCCAGCAGATCGGACGGACAGAGTGAAAAACTGTTTTTT
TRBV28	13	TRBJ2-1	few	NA	CASSIDRYNEQFF	TGTGCCAGCAGTATTGACAGATACAATGAGCAGTTCTTC
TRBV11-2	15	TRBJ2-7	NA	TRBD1	CASSLVTGTTYEQYF	TGTGCCAGCAGCTTAGTGACAGGGACGACCTACGAGCAGTACTTC
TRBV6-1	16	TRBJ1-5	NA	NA	CASSESVGGANQPQHF	TGTGCCAGCAGTGAAAGTGTCGGGGGGGCCAATCAGCCCCAGCATTTT